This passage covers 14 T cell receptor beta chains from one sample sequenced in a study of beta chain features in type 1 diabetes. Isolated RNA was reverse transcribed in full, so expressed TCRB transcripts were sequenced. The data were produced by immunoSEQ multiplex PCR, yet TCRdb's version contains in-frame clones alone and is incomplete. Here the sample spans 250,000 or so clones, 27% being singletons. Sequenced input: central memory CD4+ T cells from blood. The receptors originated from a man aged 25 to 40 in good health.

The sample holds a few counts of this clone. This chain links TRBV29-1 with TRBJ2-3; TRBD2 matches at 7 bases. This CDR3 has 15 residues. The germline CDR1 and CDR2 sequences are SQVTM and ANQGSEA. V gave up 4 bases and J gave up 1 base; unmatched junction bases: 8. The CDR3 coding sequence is TGCAGCGTTGTTTTCACTAGCGCTCGCACAGATACGCAGTATTTT. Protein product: CSVVFTSARTDTQYF.

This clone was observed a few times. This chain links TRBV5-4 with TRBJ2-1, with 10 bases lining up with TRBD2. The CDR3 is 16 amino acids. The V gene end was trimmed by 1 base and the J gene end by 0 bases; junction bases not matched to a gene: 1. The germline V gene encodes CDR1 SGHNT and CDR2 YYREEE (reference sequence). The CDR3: CASSLTSGASYNEQFF. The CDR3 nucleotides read TGTGCCAGCAGCTTGACTAGCGGGGCCTCCTACAATGAGCAGTTCTTC.

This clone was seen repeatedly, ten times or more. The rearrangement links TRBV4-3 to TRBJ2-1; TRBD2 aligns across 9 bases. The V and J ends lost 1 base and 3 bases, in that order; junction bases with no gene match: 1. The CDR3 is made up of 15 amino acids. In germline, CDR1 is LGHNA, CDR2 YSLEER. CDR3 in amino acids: CASSQALAGYNEQFF. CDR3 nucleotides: TGCGCCAGCAGCCAAGCACTAGCGGGCTACAATGAGCAGTTCTTC.

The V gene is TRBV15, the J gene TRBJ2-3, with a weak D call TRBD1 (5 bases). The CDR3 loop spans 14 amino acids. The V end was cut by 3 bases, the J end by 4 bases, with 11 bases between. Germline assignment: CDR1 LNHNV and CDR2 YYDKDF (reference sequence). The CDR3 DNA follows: TGTGCCACCAGCAGGGGGCGCGGCGCAGATACGCAGTATTTT. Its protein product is CATSRGRGADTQYF.

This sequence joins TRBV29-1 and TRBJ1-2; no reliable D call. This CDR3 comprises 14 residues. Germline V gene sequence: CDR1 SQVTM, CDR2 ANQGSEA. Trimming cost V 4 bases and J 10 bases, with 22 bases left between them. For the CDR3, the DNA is TGCAGCGTTGTCCAACCTCCCAGTGATGTTGTCTACACCTTC. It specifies CSVVQPPSDVVYTF.

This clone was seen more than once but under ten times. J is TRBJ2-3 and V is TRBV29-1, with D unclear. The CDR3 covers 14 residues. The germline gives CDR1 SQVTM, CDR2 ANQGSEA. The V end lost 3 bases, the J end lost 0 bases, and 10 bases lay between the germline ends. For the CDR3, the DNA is TGCAGCGTTGAGGCGGCCCCTAGCACAGATACGCAGTATTTT. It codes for CSVEAAPSTDTQYF.

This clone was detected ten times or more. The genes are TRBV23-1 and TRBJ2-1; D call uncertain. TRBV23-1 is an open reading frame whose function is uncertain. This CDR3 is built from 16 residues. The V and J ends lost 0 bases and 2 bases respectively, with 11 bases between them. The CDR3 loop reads CASSQSGRSPYNEQFF. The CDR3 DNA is TGCGCCAGCAGTCAATCGGGCAGGTCGCCCTACAATGAGCAGTTCTTC.

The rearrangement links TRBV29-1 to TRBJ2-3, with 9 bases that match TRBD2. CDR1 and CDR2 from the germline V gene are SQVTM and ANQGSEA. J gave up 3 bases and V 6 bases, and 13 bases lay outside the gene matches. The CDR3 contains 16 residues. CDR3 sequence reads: CSVLGASGEGTDTQYF. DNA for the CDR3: TGCAGCGTCCTGGGGGCTAGCGGGGAGGGTACAGATACGCAGTATTTT.

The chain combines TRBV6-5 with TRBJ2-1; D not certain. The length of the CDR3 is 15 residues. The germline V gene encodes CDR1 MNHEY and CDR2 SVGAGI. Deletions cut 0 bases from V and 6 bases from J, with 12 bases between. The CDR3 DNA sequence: TGTGCCAGCAGTTACTCTACTGGCCTCCGCAATGAGCAGTTCTTC. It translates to CASSYSTGLRNEQFF.

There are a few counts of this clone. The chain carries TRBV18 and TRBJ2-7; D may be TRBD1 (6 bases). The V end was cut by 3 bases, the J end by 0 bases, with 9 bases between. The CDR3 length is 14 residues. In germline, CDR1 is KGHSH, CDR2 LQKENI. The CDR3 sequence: CASSPWDNSYEQYF. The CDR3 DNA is TGTGCCAGCTCACCCTGGGACAACTCCTACGAGCAGTACTTC.

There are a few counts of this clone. CDR3 sequence (DNA): TGTGCCAGTAGTATAACAGGGACCAAAAACATTCAGTACTTC. This encodes CASSITGTKNIQYF. V and J are TRBV19 and TRBJ2-4; TRBD1 might be the D (6 bases). V lost 2 bases to trimming and J lost 2 bases, with 7 bases between them. CDR1 and CDR2 (germline): LNHDA, SQIVND (reference sequence). The CDR3 contains 14 residues.

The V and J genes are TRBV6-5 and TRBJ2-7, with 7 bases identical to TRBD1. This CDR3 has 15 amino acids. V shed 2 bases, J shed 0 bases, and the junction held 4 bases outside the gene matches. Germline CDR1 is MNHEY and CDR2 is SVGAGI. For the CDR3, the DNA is TGTGCCAGCAGTTACACACAGGGGTCCTCCTACGAGCAGTACTTC. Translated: CASSYTQGSSYEQYF.

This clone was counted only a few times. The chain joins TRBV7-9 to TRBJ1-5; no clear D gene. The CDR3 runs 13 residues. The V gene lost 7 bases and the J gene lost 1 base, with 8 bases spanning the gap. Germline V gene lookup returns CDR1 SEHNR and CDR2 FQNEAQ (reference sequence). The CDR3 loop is CASTEISNQPQHF. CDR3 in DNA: TGTGCCAGCACCGAAATCAGCAATCAGCCCCAGCATTTT.

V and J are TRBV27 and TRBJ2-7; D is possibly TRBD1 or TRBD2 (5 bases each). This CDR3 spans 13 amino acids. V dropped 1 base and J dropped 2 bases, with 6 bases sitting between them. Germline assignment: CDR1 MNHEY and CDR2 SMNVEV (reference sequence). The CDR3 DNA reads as TGTGCCAGCAGTTTATTGGGGGCCTACGAGCAGTACTTC. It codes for CASSLLGAYEQYF.